The 5 T cell receptor beta chains in this list originate from one sample, sequenced in a study of T-cell memory formation after mild COVID-19. Each CDR3 protein gets one entry after TCRdb re-called the 5' RACE reads with MiXCR. The sample records 55,000 to 75,000 distinct CDR3 sequences, around 30% being singletons. The sample taken for sequencing was PBMCs or a T cell subset sorted from them (not recorded which). All receptors come from a young man who had mild COVID-19 (a few samples of this study predate the infection). Cell type and time point are not known.

This clonotype was recorded many times. The J gene is TRBJ1-1, the V gene TRBV6-5; the D is unclear. Per the germline V gene, CDR1 is MNHEY and CDR2 is SVGAGI. Trimming took off 0 bases at V and 0 bases at J, with 8 bases between the two ends. This CDR3 is built from 15 residues. CDR3 bases: TGTGCCAGCAGTTACTCACGAGCACTGAACACTGAAGCTTTCTTT. Encoded protein: CASSYSRALNTEAFF.

This chain uses TRBV12-3 or TRBV12-4 with TRBJ2-7; no reliable D call. V lost 8 bases and J 6 bases, leaving 11 bases between the germline ends. The CDR3 is made up of 11 amino acids. CDR3 sequence reads: CASGRVLEQYF. In nucleotides, the CDR3 is TGTGCCAGCGGTAGGGTGCTCGAGCAGTACTTC.

The genes are TRBV10-1 and TRBJ2-7; 7 bases match TRBD1. Germline V gene data show CDR1 as WNHNN and CDR2 as SYGVQD (reference sequence). Trimming removed 9 bases from V and 4 bases from J; junction bases left unmatched: 15. This CDR3 has 15 residues. CDR3 sequence (DNA): TGCGCCAGGGGGACAGTGATTCGTGGTTCGTACGAGCAGTACGTC. As protein: CARGTVIRGSYEQYV.

This rearrangement joins TRBV20-1 to TRBJ2-3; 7 nucleotides line up with TRBD2. V lost 5 bases, J lost 2 bases, and 16 bases stayed unmatched. The CDR3 is 17 residues long. Germline-derived CDR1 and CDR2 are DFQATT and SNEGSKA (reference sequence). CDR3: CSACQTSDREITDTQYF. Here the CDR3 DNA reads TGCAGTGCTTGCCAAACTAGCGACCGGGAGATCACAGATACGCAGTATTTT.

This rearrangement joins TRBV7-9 to TRBJ2-7, with D perhaps matching TRBD1 or TRBD2 (5 bases each). Germline V CDR1 and CDR2: SEHNR, FQNEAQ (reference sequence). V gave up 0 bases and J gave up 2 bases, with 8 bases separating them. The CDR3 totals 14 residues. CDR3 sequence (DNA): TGTGCCAGCAGCTTAGCGGGGGATCCCTACGAGCAGTACGTC. This translates into CASSLAGDPYEQYV.